What follows is one T cell receptor (beta chain) and its context. Germline CDR1 and CDR2: SNHLY and FYNNEI. V gave up 3 bases and J gave up 4 bases, with 6 bases separating them. There are 12 residues in the CDR3. This entry comes from a study of cytomegalovirus exposure and HLA in healthy donors. PCR was performed using 60 Vbeta and 13 Jbeta primers. Data came from immunoSEQ multiplex PCR; TCRdb stores just in-frame clones and leaves some out. The repertoire includes 90,000 to 110,000 clones, just under 80% of them detected once, and 1% to 1.5% sits in the top ten. The rearrangement uses TRBV2 and TRBJ1-1; D might be TRBD1 (5 bases). The receptor was isolated from a man aged 30-40 years in good health and CMV-seronegative. Material for sequencing was PBMCs. The CDR3 coding sequence is TGTGCCAGCAGTGAGGGGGGCACTGAAGCTTTCTTT. Translating it yields CASSEGGTEAFF.